This T cell receptor (beta chain) was obtained from a study of blood T cell repertoires in COVID-19. Study-wide context: There were acute and convalescent COVID-19 samples, and they came from the United States, Italy and Spain. PBMCs, B-cell-depleted T cells, or T cells provided the cDNA or gDNA that made up the material.

CDR1 SGHRS and CDR2 YFSETQ come from the germline V gene. The junction had 13 bases not matched to a gene; V was cut back by 0 bases and J by 2 bases. CDR3 size: 19 residues. Seattle patients were enrolled during active infection and followed longitudinally. Original methodology: Nucleated cell counts were estimated from reference gene primer amplification. Data came from immunoSEQ multiplex PCR; TCRdb stores just in-frame clones and leaves some out. V, J and clone size derive from that table, while D and trimming were established from the DNA sequence. The sample consists of hundreds of thousands of clones, 80% to 90% of them appearing once.

The chain couples TRBV5-1 to TRBJ2-5; 10 bases match TRBD2. This TCR was sampled from a man aged 18 to 29 with COVID-19, enrolled during active disease. The sequencing sample was made of peripheral blood. The CDR3 bases are TGCGCCAGCAGCTTGGCCGGGGAGCGGGAGGGCTTGGTGCAAGAGACCCAGTACTTC. Its translation is CASSLAGEREGLVQETQYF.